The TCR beta chain described here comes from a study of regulatory T cells in long-lasting Graves disease. There are many counts of this clonotype. Antigen unknown. Time point given: persistent/refractory GD, antithyroid drugs over 5 years with positive TRAb. RNA extracted from PBMCs served as the sequencing template. Construction of the TCR beta libraries employed iRepertoire HTBI primers in conjunction with Arm-PCR of CDR3 regions. TCRdb re-called the multiplex PCR reads through MiXCR, storing one row per CDR3 protein. The sample consists of hundreds of thousands of distinct CDR3 sequences, around a fifth of them appearing once. Study-level findings and limits: The work looked only at peripheral blood and did not look at thyroid tissue. Persistent Graves' patients showed a TCR diversity that was lower than that of newly diagnosed ones. A greater number of public clonotypes (fewer than 3,000) was shared by persistent patients than by new patients (about 960). It was possible that the small sample size reduced accuracy.

The CDR3 covers 13 residues. V was trimmed by 5 bases and J by 7 bases, leaving 12 bases between them. Germline-derived CDR1 and CDR2 are SGHAT and FQDESV (reference sequence). Sequences were derived from peripheral blood mononuclear cells (PBMCs), sampled when the disease was refractory, from a patient treated with antithyroid drugs. This TCR derives from a female donor with Graves disease. The V and J genes are TRBV11-1 and TRBJ1-5; no clear D gene. CDR3 protein: CASSLFHGQPQHF. DNA for the CDR3: TGTGCCAGCAGCCTTTTCCATGGCCAGCCCCAGCATTTT. Full variable domain (rest looked up from reference TRBV11-1 and TRBJ1-5): EAEVAQSPRYKITEKSQAVAFWCDPISGHATLYWYRQILGQGPELLVQFQDESVVDDSQLPKDRFSAERLKGVDSTLKIQPAELGDSAMYLCASSLFHGQPQHFGDGTRLSIL.